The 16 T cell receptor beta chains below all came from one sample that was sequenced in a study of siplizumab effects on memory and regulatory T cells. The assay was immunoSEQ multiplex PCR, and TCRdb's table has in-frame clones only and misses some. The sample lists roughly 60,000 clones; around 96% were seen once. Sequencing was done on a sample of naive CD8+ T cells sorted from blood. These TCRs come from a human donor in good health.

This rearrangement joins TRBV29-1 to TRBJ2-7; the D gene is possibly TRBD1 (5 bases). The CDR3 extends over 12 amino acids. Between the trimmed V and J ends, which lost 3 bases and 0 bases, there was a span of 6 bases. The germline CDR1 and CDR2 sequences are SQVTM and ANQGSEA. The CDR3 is CSVDDSSYEQYF. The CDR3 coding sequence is TGCAGCGTTGATGACAGCTCCTACGAGCAGTACTTC.

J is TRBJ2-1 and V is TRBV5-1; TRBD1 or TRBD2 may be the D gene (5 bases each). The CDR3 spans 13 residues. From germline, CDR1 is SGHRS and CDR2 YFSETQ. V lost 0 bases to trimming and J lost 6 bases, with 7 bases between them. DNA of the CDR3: TGCGCCAGCAGCTTGGATGGGGGCAATGAGCAGTTCTTC. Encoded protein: CASSLDGGNEQFF.

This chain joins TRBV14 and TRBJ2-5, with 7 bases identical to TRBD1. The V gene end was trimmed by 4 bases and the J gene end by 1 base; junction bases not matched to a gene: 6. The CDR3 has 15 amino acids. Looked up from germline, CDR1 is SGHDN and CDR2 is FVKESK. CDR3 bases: TGTGCCAGCAGCCCCCGACAGGGCCTCCAAGAGACCCAGTACTTC. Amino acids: CASSPRQGLQETQYF.

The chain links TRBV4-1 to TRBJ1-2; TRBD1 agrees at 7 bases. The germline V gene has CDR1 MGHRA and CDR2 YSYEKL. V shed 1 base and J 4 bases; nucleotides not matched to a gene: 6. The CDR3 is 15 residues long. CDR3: CASSQVTGASYGYTF. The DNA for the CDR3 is TGCGCCAGCAGCCAAGTTACAGGGGCTAGCTATGGCTACACCTTC.

CDR3 residues: CASSLGGGDGNQPQHF. CDR3 sequence (DNA): TGTGCCAGCAGCTTAGGGGGAGGGGACGGCAATCAGCCCCAGCATTTT. The genes are TRBV7-9 and TRBJ1-5; D perhaps matches TRBD1 (5 bases). The CDR3 contains 16 residues. Germline CDR1 SEHNR, CDR2 FQNEAQ (reference sequence). Trimming stripped 1 base from V and 2 bases from J, with 12 bases between.

This chain's CDR3 is CASSFPAATGISDEQYF. In DNA, the CDR3 is TGTGCCAGCAGTTTCCCCGCCGCGACAGGGATTTCGGACGAGCAGTACTTC. The V gene is TRBV28, the J gene TRBJ2-7; TRBD1 aligns across 7 bases. The CDR3 consists of 17 residues. J was trimmed by 5 bases and V by 3 bases; bases with no gene match: 16. Germline V gene sequence: CDR1 MDHEN, CDR2 SYDVKM.

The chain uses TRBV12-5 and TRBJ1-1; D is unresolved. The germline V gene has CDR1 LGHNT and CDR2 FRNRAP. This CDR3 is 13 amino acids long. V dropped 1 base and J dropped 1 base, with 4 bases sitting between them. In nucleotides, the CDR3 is TGTGCTAGTGGTTTGGGTCAGAACACTGAAGCTTTCTTT. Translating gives CASGLGQNTEAFF.

CDR3 DNA: TGTGCCAGCAGCTTCCAACAGGGGGCCGAAGAGACCCAGTACTTC. Its protein product is CASSFQQGAEETQYF. The J gene is TRBJ2-5, the V gene TRBV9; 9 bases agree with TRBD1. The ends lost 4 bases at V and 3 bases at J; junction bases unmatched: 7. Looked up from germline, CDR1 is SGDLS and CDR2 is YYNGEE. The CDR3 sequence is 15 residues long.

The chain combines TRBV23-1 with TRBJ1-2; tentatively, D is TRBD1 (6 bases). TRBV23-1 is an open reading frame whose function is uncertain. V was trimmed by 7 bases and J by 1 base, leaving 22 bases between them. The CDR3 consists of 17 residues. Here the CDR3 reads CASTLAQTGTLNYGYTF. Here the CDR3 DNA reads TGCGCCAGCACCCTTGCTCAAACCGGGACACTTAACTATGGCTACACCTTC.

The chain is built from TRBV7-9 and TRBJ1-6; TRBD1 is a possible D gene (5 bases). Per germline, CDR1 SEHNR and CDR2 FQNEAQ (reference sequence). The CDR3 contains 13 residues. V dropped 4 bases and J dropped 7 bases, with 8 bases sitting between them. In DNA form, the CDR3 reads TGTGCCAGCAGCTGGCAGGGAAATTCACCCCTCCACTTT. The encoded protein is CASSWQGNSPLHF.

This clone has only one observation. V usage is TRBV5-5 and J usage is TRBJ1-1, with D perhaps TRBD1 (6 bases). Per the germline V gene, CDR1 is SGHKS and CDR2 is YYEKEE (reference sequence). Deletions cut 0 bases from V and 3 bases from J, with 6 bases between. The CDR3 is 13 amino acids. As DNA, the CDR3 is TGTGCCAGCAGCTTGGGACAGGACACTGAAGCTTTCTTT. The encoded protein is CASSLGQDTEAFF.

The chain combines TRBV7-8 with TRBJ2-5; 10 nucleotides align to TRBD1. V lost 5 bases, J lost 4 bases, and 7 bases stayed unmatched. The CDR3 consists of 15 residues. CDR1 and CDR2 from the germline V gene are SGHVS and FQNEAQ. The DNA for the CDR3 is TGTGCCAGCAGCGCGCAAGACAGGGGGCTAGAGACCCAGTACTTC. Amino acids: CASSAQDRGLETQYF.

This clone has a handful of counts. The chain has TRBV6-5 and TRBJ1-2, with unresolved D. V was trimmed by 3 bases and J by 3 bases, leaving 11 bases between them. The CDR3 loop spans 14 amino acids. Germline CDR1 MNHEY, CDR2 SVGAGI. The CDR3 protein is CASSYGYRDYGYTF. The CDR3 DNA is TGTGCCAGCAGTTATGGGTACCGAGACTATGGCTACACCTTC.

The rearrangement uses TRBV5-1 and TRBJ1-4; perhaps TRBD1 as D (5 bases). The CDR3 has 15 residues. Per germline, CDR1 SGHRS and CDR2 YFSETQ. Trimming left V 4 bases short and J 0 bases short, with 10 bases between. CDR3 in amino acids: CASSTTASTNEKLFF. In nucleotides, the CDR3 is TGCGCCAGCAGCACGACAGCGTCAACTAATGAAAAACTGTTTTTT.

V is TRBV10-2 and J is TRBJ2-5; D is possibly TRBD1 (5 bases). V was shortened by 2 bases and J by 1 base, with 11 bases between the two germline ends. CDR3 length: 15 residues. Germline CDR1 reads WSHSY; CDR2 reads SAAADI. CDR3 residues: CASSEKGKGQETQYF. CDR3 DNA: TGCGCCAGCAGTGAGAAGGGGAAGGGCCAAGAGACCCAGTACTTC.

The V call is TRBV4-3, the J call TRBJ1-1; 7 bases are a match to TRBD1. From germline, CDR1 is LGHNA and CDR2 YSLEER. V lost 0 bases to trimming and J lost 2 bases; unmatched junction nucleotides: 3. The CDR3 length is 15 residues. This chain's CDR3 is CASSQEGDSNTEAFF. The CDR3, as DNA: TGCGCCAGCAGCCAAGAAGGGGACAGTAACACTGAAGCTTTCTTT.